This entry is about one T cell receptor beta chain. Its antigen is unidentified. Time point: week 3, after first cycle of checkpoint inhibitor. The repertoire was sequenced with immunoSEQ multiplex PCR; TCRdb's copy has only in-frame clones and lacks some. The repertoire has about 6,000 clones, about four fifths of them found once; the top ten carry 33%. Germline loops: CDR1 SGHVS, CDR2 FQNEAQ. Trimming cost V 1 base and J 6 bases; bases outside gene matches: 9. The CDR3 contains 17 residues. This sample was included in a study of blood T cell dynamics during melanoma immunotherapy. Study-wide points: At W3, later disease-control patients showed bifurcated PBMC repertoire changes, unlike progressors.

The sample in question was blood, obtained from a patient treated with checkpoint blockade. The sequence was collected from a human donor with melanoma. V gene TRBV7-8 combines with J gene TRBJ1-4, with 9 bases identical to TRBD1. The CDR3 DNA sequence: TGTGCCAGCAGCTTAGGCACAGGGGGCCTGGGGTATGAAAAACTGTTTTTT. Translating it yields CASSLGTGGLGYEKLFF.